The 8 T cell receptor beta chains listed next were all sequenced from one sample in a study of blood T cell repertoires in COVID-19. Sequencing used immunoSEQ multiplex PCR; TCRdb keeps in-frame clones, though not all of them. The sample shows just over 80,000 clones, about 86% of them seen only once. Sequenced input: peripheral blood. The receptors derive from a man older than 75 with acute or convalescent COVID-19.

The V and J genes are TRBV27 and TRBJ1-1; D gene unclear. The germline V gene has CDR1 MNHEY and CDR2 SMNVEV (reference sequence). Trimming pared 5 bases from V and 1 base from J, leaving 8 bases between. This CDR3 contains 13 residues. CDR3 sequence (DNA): TGTGCCAGCAGTCGCCAGGAGAACACTGAAGCTTTCTTT. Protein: CASSRQENTEAFF.

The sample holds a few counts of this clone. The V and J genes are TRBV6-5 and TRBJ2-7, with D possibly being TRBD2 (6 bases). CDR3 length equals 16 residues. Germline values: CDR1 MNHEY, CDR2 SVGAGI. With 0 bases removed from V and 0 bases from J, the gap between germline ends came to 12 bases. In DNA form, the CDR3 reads TGTGCCAGCAGTTACTCATCTAGCGTCCTCTCCTACGAGCAGTACTTC. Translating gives CASSYSSSVLSYEQYF.

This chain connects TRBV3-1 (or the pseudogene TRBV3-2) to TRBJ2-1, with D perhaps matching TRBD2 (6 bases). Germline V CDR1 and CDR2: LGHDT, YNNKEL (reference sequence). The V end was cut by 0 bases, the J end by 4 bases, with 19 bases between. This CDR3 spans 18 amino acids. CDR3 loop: CASSQDPTSSLIYNEQFF. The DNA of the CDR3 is TGTGCCAGCAGCCAAGATCCAACTAGCTCCCTTATATACAATGAGCAGTTCTTC.

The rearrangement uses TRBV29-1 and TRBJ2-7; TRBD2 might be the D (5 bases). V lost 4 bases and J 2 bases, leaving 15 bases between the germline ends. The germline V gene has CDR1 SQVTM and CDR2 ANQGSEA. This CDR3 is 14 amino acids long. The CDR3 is CSVVARRFPYEQYF. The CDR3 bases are TGCAGCGTTGTGGCCAGGAGGTTCCCCTACGAGCAGTACTTC.

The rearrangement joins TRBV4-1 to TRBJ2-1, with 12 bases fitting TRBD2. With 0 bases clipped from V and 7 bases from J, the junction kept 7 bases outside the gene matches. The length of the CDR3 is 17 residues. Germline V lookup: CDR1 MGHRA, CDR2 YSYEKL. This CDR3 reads CASSQDSSGRARNEQFF. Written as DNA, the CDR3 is TGCGCCAGCAGCCAAGATTCTAGCGGGAGGGCCAGGAATGAGCAGTTCTTC.

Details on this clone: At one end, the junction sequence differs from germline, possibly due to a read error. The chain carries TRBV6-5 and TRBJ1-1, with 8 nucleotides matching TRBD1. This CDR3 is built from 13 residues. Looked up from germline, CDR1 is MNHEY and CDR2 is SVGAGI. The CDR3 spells CASGWTGNAEAFF. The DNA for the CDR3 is TGTGCCAGCGGCTGGACAGGGAACGCTGAAGCTTTCTTT.

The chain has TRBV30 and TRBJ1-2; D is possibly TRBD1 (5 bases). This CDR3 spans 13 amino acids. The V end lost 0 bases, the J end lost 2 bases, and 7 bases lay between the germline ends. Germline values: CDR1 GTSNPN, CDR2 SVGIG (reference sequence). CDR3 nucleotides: TGTGCCTGGAGTGTACAGGACAACTATGGCTACACCTTC. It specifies CAWSVQDNYGYTF.

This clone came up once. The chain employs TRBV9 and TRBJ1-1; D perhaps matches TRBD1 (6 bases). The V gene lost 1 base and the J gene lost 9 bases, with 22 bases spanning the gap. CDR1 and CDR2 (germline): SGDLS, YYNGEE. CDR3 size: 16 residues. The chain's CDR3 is CASSVSEWGTLSKAFF. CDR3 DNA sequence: TGTGCCAGCAGCGTATCGGAATGGGGGACACTCAGTAAAGCTTTCTTT.